This T cell receptor (beta chain) was retrieved from a study of blood T cells in healthy people across ages (dated by TCRdb to about 2015). About the full investigation: In model experiments, roughly one uniquely barcoded TCR beta cDNA molecule per two T cells was captured by template switching. The donors were divided into four age groups: young (average approximately 17 years), middle-aged (roughly 42), aged (around 59) and long-lived (more than 75). The study analyzed two additional independent replicas of 1 million unique cDNA reads from the same blood draw for two donors, one aged 18 to 30 and one aged 80 or older. Age-related changes in TCR beta repertoire diversity were measured in the study by deep sequencing normalized with unique cDNA molecular identifiers. To avoid experimental bias, donors of different ages were spread randomly across the sequencing lanes.

Libraries were built with 5' RACE. The sample was run on an Illumina HiSeq 2500. A second roughly 6 to 11 cycle PCR used a sample-barcoded 5' primer and a J-beta primer mix. Each TCR beta cDNA molecule received a unique molecular identifier from a template-switch 5' adaptor carrying 12 random nucleotides. Each sample yielded at least 2.5 million CDR3-containing paired-end reads. First-strand cDNA was synthesized from all RNA with the Mint cDNA synthesis kit, primed by a TRBC-specific oligonucleotide. After uracil-DNA glycosylase treatment, a first 18-cycle PCR used universal primers M1SS and BC2_uni_R on all cDNA. In the paper's pipeline: Normalization of each sample was performed by random selection of 1 million high-quality reads, each carrying a distinct molecular identifier. Reads with shared molecular identifiers were discarded instead of being binned into consensus sequences. CDR3 identification, clonotype clustering and error correction used MiTCR with a Q25 quality threshold and the strictest error-elimination algorithm. Lower-bound total TCR beta diversity was estimated with a nonparametric unseen species model using Euler transformation. TCRdb trimmed the raw reads at Q25, called clones with MiXCR and kept productive beta chains. Rows with a matching CDR3 protein are joined into one entry that keeps the most common DNA and genes. TCRdb, rather than the study authors, made the V and J calls. In all, the sample holds about 1.1 million distinct CDR3 sequences, and 30% to 40% of those were seen once. The top ten constitute under 15% of the sample.

The donors were under 40 Caucasian individuals from Russia, aged roughly 6 to 100 years, who were systemically healthy. Ten milliliters of peripheral blood were drawn from each donor into EDTA-treated Vacutainer tubes. Ficoll-Paque density-gradient centrifugation was used to isolate PBMCs, with at least 7 million per sample. Trizol reagent was used to extract total RNA from PBMCs, with at least 6 micrograms per sample. The percentages of naive CD45RAhigh/CD27high T cells were determined by flow cytometry on a PBMC aliquot from every donor. Points on this clonotype: The target of this receptor is not known. There are no base qualities to consult, and no much larger clone falls within one base.

What the authors observed across the whole study: A strong correlation was found between observed TCR beta diversity and the percentage of naive T cells measured by flow cytometry. As age increased, observed TCR beta diversity per million T cells dropped in a roughly linear way, and a significant reduction was already evident by age 40. Total diversity estimates from one million sequenced T cells were considered lower bounds and underestimates. The CMV infection status of donors was not known, potentially confounding age-related changes in expanded clonotypes. Compared with the aged group, the long-lived group had more naive CD4+ T cells, fewer expanded clones and increased TCR diversity, a pattern suggesting age selection. Since profiling was done on bulk unsorted PBMCs, naive and antigen-experienced compartments could not be conclusively compared.

The germline ends are 11 bases apart after V is trimmed by 5 bases and J by 6 bases. The germline V gene provides CDR1 SGHTA and CDR2 FQGNSA. Inclusive of the bounding cysteine and phenylalanine, the CDR3 is 13 residues long. Just CDR3 DNA is preserved here, 39 bases in frame from base 1. Source material: blood. The origin of this receptor is a man aged 18 to 29 in good health. The rearrangement combines TRBV7-2 with TRBJ1-5; the D gene cannot be resolved reliably. The DNA is TGTGCCAGCAGCCTAGTTGAGCGTCAGCCCCAGCATTTT. It translates to CASSLVERQPQHF. This CDR3, with the reference TRBV7-2 and TRBJ1-5 proteins standing in past its ends, gives the full variable domain GAGVSQSPSNKVTEKGKDVELRCDPISGHTALYWYRQSLGQGLEFLIYFQGNSAPDKSGLPSDRFSAERTGGSVSTLTIQRTQQEDSAVYLCASSLVERQPQHFGDGTRLSIL.